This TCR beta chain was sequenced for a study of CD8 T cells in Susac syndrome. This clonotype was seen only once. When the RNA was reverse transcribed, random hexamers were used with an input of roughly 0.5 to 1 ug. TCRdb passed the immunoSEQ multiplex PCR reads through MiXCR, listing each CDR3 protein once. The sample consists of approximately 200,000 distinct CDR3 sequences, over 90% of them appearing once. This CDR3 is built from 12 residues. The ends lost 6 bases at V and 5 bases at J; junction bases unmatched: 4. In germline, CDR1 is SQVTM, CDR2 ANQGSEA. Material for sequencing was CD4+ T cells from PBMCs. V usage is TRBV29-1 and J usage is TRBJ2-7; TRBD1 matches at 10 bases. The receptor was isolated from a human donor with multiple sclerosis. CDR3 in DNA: TGCAGCGTCGCCGGGACAGGGGACGAGCAGTACTTC. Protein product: CSVAGTGDEQYF.